This TCR beta chain was captured by sequencing in a study of response to subunit inactivated influenza vaccine. Findings and caveats of the study: The study's authors posited that every seasonal influenza vaccination enlists few new T cells.

Trimming cost V 3 bases and J 2 bases, with 17 bases left between them. The CDR3 runs to 16 residues. Germline assignment: CDR1 DFQATT and CDR2 SNEGSKA (reference sequence). This clonotype was seen once. Antigen unknown. TCRdb itself ran the RT-PCR reads through MiXCR, one entry per CDR3 protein. The sample shows approximately 490,000 distinct CDR3 sequences, about 7.2% of them seen only once. The material sequenced was PBMCs from blood, taken around 25 months after vaccination. The chain links TRBV20-1 to TRBJ2-1; tentatively, D is TRBD2 (6 bases). The sequence was obtained from a man aged 50 to 69 who received an inactivated influenza vaccine. DNA of the CDR3: TGCAGTGCTAGGGGGGGACCGGGGGAAGCCTACAATGAGCAGTTCTTC. Amino acids: CSARGGPGEAYNEQFF.